The 7 T cell receptor beta chains in this list originate from one sample, sequenced in a study of T cell responses to AZD1222 COVID-19 vaccine. The assay was immunoSEQ multiplex PCR, and TCRdb's table has in-frame clones only and misses some. This sample yields about 92,000 clones, of which just over 85% are seen a single time; more than 8.5% belongs to the top ten. Sequences were derived from peripheral blood, sampled on day 0 of AZD1222 vaccination. The source of these receptors is an adult in good health.

The chain uses TRBV19 and TRBJ2-2; weak D call: TRBD1 (6 bases). Germline V lookup: CDR1 LNHDA, CDR2 SQIVND (reference sequence). V was pared by 6 bases and J by 5 bases, with 10 bases between. The CDR3 runs 13 residues. CDR3 sequence (DNA): TGTGCCAGTAGGACTGGACAGACCGGGGAGCTGTTTTTT. It is translated as CASRTGQTGELFF.

This chain uses TRBV7-9 with TRBJ1-1, with D unresolved. V was trimmed by 4 bases and J by 8 bases, leaving 14 bases between them. Germline assignment: CDR1 SEHNR and CDR2 FQNEAQ (reference sequence). The CDR3 extends over 13 amino acids. CDR3 DNA: TGTGCCAGCAGCTCTAGACGTCAGGCGGAAGCTTTCTTT. Residues: CASSSRRQAEAFF.

The chain has TRBV14 and TRBJ2-1; the match to TRBD2 covers 10 bases. This CDR3 spans 15 amino acids. After removal of 3 bases from V and 7 bases from J, the junction contained 6 bases not matched to a gene. Per the germline V gene, CDR1 is SGHDN and CDR2 is FVKESK. The CDR3 sequence is CASSHLAGATNEQFF. CDR3 DNA: TGTGCCAGCAGCCACCTAGCGGGAGCGACGAATGAGCAGTTCTTC.

The chain employs TRBV4-2 and TRBJ2-1, with TRBD2 identical over 10 bases. Germline CDR1 and CDR2: LGHNA and YNFKEQ. Trimming took 4 bases from V and 5 from J; bases not matched to a gene: 5. The CDR3 contains 15 residues. The CDR3 here is CASSPGTSEHNEQFF. The CDR3 DNA is TGTGCCAGCAGCCCCGGGACTAGCGAACACAATGAGCAGTTCTTC.

A note on this clone: Other nucleotide sequences in the sample specify the same CDR3. CDR3 in amino acids: CASSLHGTSQETQYF. Written as DNA, the CDR3 is TGCGCCAGCAGCCTCCACGGGACTTCCCAAGAGACCCAGTACTTC. V and J are TRBV4-1 and TRBJ2-5; TRBD2 is a possible D gene (6 bases). The germline V and J ends were trimmed by 4 bases and 1 base, with 13 bases remaining between them. From germline, CDR1 is MGHRA and CDR2 YSYEKL. The CDR3 has 15 amino acids.

This sequence joins TRBV7-6 and TRBJ2-4; 8 bases map to TRBD1. The CDR3 runs to 17 residues. V gave up 1 base and J gave up 0 bases; unmatched junction bases: 5. The V gene's germline CDR1 is SGHVS and CDR2 FNYEAQ. The CDR3 loop is CASSLDVGQGAKNIQYF. The DNA for the CDR3 is TGTGCCAGCAGCTTAGATGTCGGACAGGGAGCCAAAAACATTCAGTACTTC.

V usage is TRBV11-3 and J usage is TRBJ2-3; the D gene is possibly TRBD2 (5 bases). This CDR3 has 15 residues. The V gene's germline CDR1 is SGHNT and CDR2 YENEEA. V was clipped by 3 bases and J by 0 bases, with 10 bases between them. CDR3 protein: CASSFRGYSTDTQYF. DNA of the CDR3: TGTGCCAGCAGCTTTCGAGGGTACAGCACAGATACGCAGTATTTT. Filled out from reference TRBV11-3 and TRBJ2-3, the complete variable domain reads EAGVVQSPRYKIIEKKQPVAFWCNPISGHNTLYWYLQNLGQGPELLIRYENEEAVDDSQLPKDRFSAERLKGVDSTLKIQPAELGDSAVYLCASSFRGYSTDTQYFGPGTRLTVL.